The 23 T cell receptor beta chains in this list originate from one sample, sequenced in a study of CD8+ T cells in alopecia areata. Treatment indicated: oral pan-JAK inhibitor, 5-10 mg twice daily. Extracted from the samples, RNA was reverse transcribed into cDNA to serve as the sequencing template. Here immunoSEQ multiplex PCR was the method, and the copy in TCRdb shows in-frame clones only, minus some. Here the sample spans approximately 180,000 clones, roughly 50% being singletons. The sample consisted of CD8+ T cells sorted from blood, taken at week 24, from a patient treated with tofacitinib. The source of these receptors is a human donor with alopecia areata.

This clone was seen more than once but under ten times. V is TRBV19 and J is TRBJ2-1, with D maybe TRBD2 (5 bases). The CDR3 spans 14 residues. The V end was cut by 2 bases, the J end by 5 bases, with 10 bases between. Germline V gene lookup returns CDR1 LNHDA and CDR2 SQIVND (reference sequence). The CDR3 coding sequence is TGTGCCAGTAGTATAAGTATAGCGAACAATGAGCAGTTCTTC. The encoded protein is CASSISIANNEQFF.

J is TRBJ2-7 and V is TRBV6-1, with 9 bases fitting TRBD2. This CDR3 has 17 residues. Germline CDR1 and CDR2: MNHNS and SASEGT. Trimming removed 4 bases from V and 1 base from J; junction bases left unmatched: 11. The CDR3 is CASSATLAGWGSYEQYF. In DNA, the CDR3 is TGTGCCAGCAGTGCCACTCTAGCGGGGTGGGGTTCCTACGAGCAGTACTTC.

The chain has TRBV30 and TRBJ1-2; 11 nucleotides line up with TRBD1. Germline V gives CDR1 GTSNPN, CDR2 SVGIG (reference sequence). The junction had 10 bases not matched to a gene; V was cut back by 1 base and J by 3 bases. The CDR3 covers 17 residues. The CDR3 reads CAWSALSGDRGYYGYTF. DNA of the CDR3: TGTGCCTGGAGTGCCCTTAGTGGGGACAGGGGGTACTATGGCTACACCTTC.

This clone has a handful of counts. The rearrangement uses TRBV10-3 and TRBJ2-6; D remains ambiguous. V gave up 8 bases and J gave up 8 bases, with 7 bases separating them. This CDR3 comprises 11 residues. CDR1 is ENHRY, CDR2 SYGVKD, per germline. CDR3 in amino acids: CAIGSSNVLTF. The CDR3 DNA reads as TGTGCCATCGGTTCTTCCAACGTCCTGACTTTC.

This clone was detected only a few times. V is TRBV29-1 and J is TRBJ2-1; a weak D match, TRBD1 (6 bases). Germline V gene sequence: CDR1 SQVTM, CDR2 ANQGSEA. Trimming removed 3 bases at V and 7 bases at J, with 16 bases between. This CDR3 is 14 amino acids long. The CDR3 here is CSVEDPGTRNEQFF. The CDR3 bases are TGCAGCGTTGAGGATCCCGGGACAAGAAATGAGCAGTTCTTC.

The chain carries TRBV30 and TRBJ2-5; 7 nucleotides agree with TRBD1. Germline-derived CDR1 and CDR2 are GTSNPN and SVGIG (reference sequence). V shed 1 base and J 5 bases; nucleotides not matched to a gene: 7. The CDR3 contains 14 residues. In DNA, the CDR3 is TGTGCCTGGAGTGCCCCGACAGGGAAGGAGACCCAGTACTTC. Residues: CAWSAPTGKETQYF.

In DNA form, the CDR3 reads TGTGCCAGCAGTTTAAGGAGAGATGAGCAGTTCTTC. Encoded protein: CASSLRRDEQFF. The rearrangement links TRBV2 to TRBJ2-1; D is undetermined. Trimming shortened V by 5 bases and J by 8 bases, and 10 bases separated the two germline ends. CDR1 SNHLY and CDR2 FYNNEI come from the germline V gene. The CDR3 spans 12 residues.

The genes are TRBV27 and TRBJ2-7, with TRBD1 identical over 7 bases. J was trimmed by 6 bases and V by 6 bases; bases with no gene match: 8. The CDR3 is 13 amino acids. CDR1 is MNHEY and CDR2 is SMNVEV in the germline V gene (reference sequence). CDR3 residues: CASSPNGQAEQYF. The CDR3 DNA reads as TGTGCCAGCAGCCCGAATGGACAGGCCGAGCAGTACTTC.

The rearrangement links TRBV7-8 to TRBJ2-5; 7 bases are shared with TRBD1. Germline assignment: CDR1 SGHVS and CDR2 FQNEAQ. The CDR3 extends over 14 amino acids. V shed 5 bases and J 1 base; nucleotides not matched to a gene: 4. CDR3 DNA sequence: TGTGCCAGCAGCCTTAGGGGGCCCCAAGAGACCCAGTACTTC. It specifies CASSLRGPQETQYF.

This clone has just a few counts. The chain is built from TRBV29-1 and TRBJ1-1, with TRBD1 as a possible D gene (6 bases). The CDR3 spans 13 residues. Trimming removed 6 bases at V and 4 bases at J, with 15 bases between. Germline V lookup: CDR1 SQVTM, CDR2 ANQGSEA. CDR3 amino acids: CSVRGGESTEAFF. CDR3 sequence (DNA): TGCAGCGTCCGAGGGGGAGAGAGCACTGAAGCTTTCTTT.

The chain has TRBV2 and TRBJ1-5; 9 bases map to TRBD1. The germline gives CDR1 SNHLY, CDR2 FYNNEI. The CDR3 sequence is 16 residues long. With 6 bases clipped from V and 2 bases from J, the junction kept 8 bases outside the gene matches. The chain's CDR3 is CASRGTGGSRNQPQHF. The CDR3 nucleotides read TGTGCCAGCAGAGGTACAGGGGGCAGTCGCAATCAGCCCCAGCATTTT.

The chain has TRBV9 and TRBJ2-2; 8 nucleotides agree with TRBD1. The CDR3 runs to 16 residues. Germline V gene data show CDR1 as SGDLS and CDR2 as YYNGEE. V shed 4 bases, J shed 2 bases, and the junction held 7 bases outside the gene matches. The CDR3 nucleotides are TGTGCCAGCAGCCAGCGGACAGGGTCCAACACCGGGGAGCTGTTTTTT. It translates to CASSQRTGSNTGELFF. Full variable domain (remainder filled in from reference TRBV9 and TRBJ2-2): DSGVTQTPKHLITATGQRVTLRCSPRSGDLSVYWYQQSLDQGLQFLIQYYNGEERAKGNILERFSAQQFPDLHSELNLSSLELGDSALYFCASSQRTGSNTGELFFGEGSRLTVL.

The CDR3: CASSQEAEGSSYNEQFF. CDR3 nucleotides: TGTGCCAGCAGCCAAGAAGCGGAGGGGAGCTCCTACAATGAGCAGTTCTTC. V gene TRBV9 combines with J gene TRBJ2-1; D might be TRBD2 (6 bases). CDR1 and CDR2 from the germline V gene are SGDLS and YYNGEE. CDR3 length equals 17 residues. Trimming stripped 4 bases from V and 0 bases from J, with 17 bases between.

The chain links TRBV9 to TRBJ1-2, with a weak D call TRBD1 (5 bases). The CDR3 is 19 amino acids. Germline assignment: CDR1 SGDLS and CDR2 YYNGEE. V was pared by 2 bases and J by 3 bases, with 26 bases between. DNA for the CDR3: TGTGCCAGCAGCGTCGCTGCAGGGCCTTTTGGGACCGGTGACTATGGCTACACCTTC. It encodes CASSVAAGPFGTGDYGYTF.

This clone was picked up a small number of times. V and J are TRBV29-1 and TRBJ2-2; TRBD2 aligns across 12 bases. CDR1 SQVTM and CDR2 ANQGSEA come from the germline V gene. Trimming took 7 bases from V and 2 from J; bases not matched to a gene: 11. This CDR3 comprises 17 residues. CDR3 sequence: CSARLAGEKHNTGELFF. The CDR3 DNA is TGCAGCGCAAGACTAGCGGGGGAGAAACATAACACCGGGGAGCTGTTTTTT.

Details on this clone: In the same sample, other DNA sequences code for this CDR3. The chain's CDR3 is CASSIGNQPQHF. The CDR3 nucleotides are TGTGCCAGTAGTATTGGGAATCAGCCCCAGCATTTT. The rearrangement joins TRBV19 to TRBJ1-5; no clear D. Trimming shortened V by 3 bases and J by 4 bases, and 4 bases separated the two germline ends. The germline V gene encodes CDR1 LNHDA and CDR2 SQIVND (reference sequence). CDR3 size: 12 residues.

V and J are TRBV29-1 and TRBJ1-2; no clear D gene. CDR3 length equals 14 residues. The V gene's germline CDR1 is SQVTM and CDR2 ANQGSEA. Trimming cost V 2 bases and J 0 bases, with 10 bases left between them. In DNA, the CDR3 is TGCAGCGTTGAACCTTTGGGCCCTAACTATGGCTACACCTTC. Translating it yields CSVEPLGPNYGYTF.

The genes are TRBV29-1 and TRBJ1-2; 8 bases match TRBD1. V was pared by 2 bases and J by 3 bases, with 5 bases of the junction left unmatched. CDR1 is SQVTM and CDR2 is ANQGSEA in the germline V gene. CDR3 length: 14 amino acids. The CDR3 DNA is TGCAGCGTTGAATTGGAGACAGGGGACTATGGCTACACCTTC. This encodes CSVELETGDYGYTF.

The chain uses TRBV30 and TRBJ2-1, with D unresolved. Trimming cost V 5 bases and J 7 bases, with 9 bases left between them. The CDR3 extends over 11 amino acids. Germline CDR1 is GTSNPN and CDR2 is SVGIG (reference sequence). This CDR3 is CAWSFSNEQFF. For the CDR3, the DNA is TGTGCCTGGTCATTCTCGAATGAGCAGTTCTTC.

The chain has TRBV29-1 and TRBJ2-2; D not resolved. There are 12 residues in the CDR3. V was shortened by 4 bases and J by 4 bases, with 7 bases between the two germline ends. Per germline, CDR1 SQVTM and CDR2 ANQGSEA. DNA for the CDR3: TGCAGCGTTGCTATCGGCACCGGGGAGCTGTTTTTT. Translating it yields CSVAIGTGELFF.

The rearrangement joins TRBV5-6 to TRBJ2-3; 9 bases are shared with TRBD1. J lost 2 bases, V lost 4 bases, and 8 bases had no gene match. Germline CDR1 is SGHDT and CDR2 is YYEEEE. This CDR3 has 16 residues. The CDR3 sequence: CASSPLRDRDTDTQYF. The CDR3 DNA reads as TGTGCCAGCAGCCCCCTCCGGGACAGGGACACAGATACGCAGTATTTT.

The CDR3 DNA reads as TGCGCCAGCAGCCAATGGTTGGGAAACTCCTATGGCTACACCTTC. It specifies CASSQWLGNSYGYTF. The gene calls are TRBV4-1 and TRBJ1-2; D is uncertain. V was shortened by 2 bases and J by 4 bases, with 14 bases between the two germline ends. The germline CDR1 and CDR2 sequences are MGHRA and YSYEKL. The length of the CDR3 is 15 residues.

The chain links TRBV7-9 to TRBJ2-1; D call uncertain. CDR1 and CDR2 (germline): SEHNR, FQNEAQ (reference sequence). The germline V and J ends were trimmed by 5 bases and 5 bases, with 10 bases remaining between them. The CDR3 has 13 residues. The CDR3 nucleotides are TGTGCCAGCAGCCCGAGTGGGGACAATGAGCAGTTCTTC. Its protein product is CASSPSGDNEQFF.